The 2 T cell receptor beta chains in this list originate from one sample, sequenced in a study of regulatory T cells in long-lasting Graves disease. Time point given: newly diagnosed GD, antithyroid drugs for less than 3 months. Following extraction of RNA from PBMCs, that RNA was used to make the TCR library. To make TCR beta libraries, researchers used iRepertoire HTBI primers and Arm-PCR of CDR3 regions. MiXCR was run by TCRdb on the multiplex PCR reads, yielding one entry per CDR3 protein. The data show a few hundred thousand distinct CDR3 sequences, about 10% seen once. These data were also reused for a study on T cells in Graves' hyperthyroidism and ophthalmopathy.

Source: peripheral blood mononuclear cells (PBMCs), taken at new diagnosis, from a patient treated with antithyroid drugs. The receptors come from a woman aged 18-35 years with Graves disease.

In this sample, this clonotype turned up a few times. V usage is TRBV20-1 and J usage is TRBJ2-1, with 13 nucleotides matching TRBD2. CDR3 size: 18 residues. Germline CDR1 reads DFQATT; CDR2 reads SNEGSKA (reference sequence). Trimming took 3 bases from V and 4 from J; bases not matched to a gene: 12. The CDR3 region has the DNA TGCAGTGCTAGGCAACTAGCGGGGGGGCCTGTGCGGTACAATGAGCAGTTCTTC. It is translated as CSARQLAGGPVRYNEQFF.

Notes on this clonotype: Being one base from a much bigger clone, this may be a read error. The chain couples TRBV9 to TRBJ1-2; no reliable D call. V lost 5 bases and J 0 bases, leaving 11 bases between the germline ends. CDR1 and CDR2 from the germline V gene are SGDLS and YYNGEE. CDR3 length equals 14 residues. CDR3 nucleotides: TGTGCCAGCAGTTGGGGATGGACTAACTATGGCTACACCTTC. As protein: CASSWGWTNYGYTF.